This T cell receptor (beta chain) was recorded in a study of blood T cell repertoires in COVID-19. Followed over time, Seattle patients had been enrolled while infection was active. Germline V lookup: CDR1 KGHSH, CDR2 LQKENI. V dropped 0 bases and J dropped 3 bases, with 8 bases sitting between them. The CDR3 totals 14 residues. In the original analysis: How many nucleated cells were present was estimated from reference gene primer amplification. Some clones are missing from TCRdb's copy, which holds only in-frame ones; the method was immunoSEQ multiplex PCR. V and J calls and clone size are as listed in that table; D and trimming were resolved from the DNA. The table includes some 200,000 clones, roughly 81% detected once.

The sequenced sample consisted of peripheral blood. The TCR originated in an elderly woman with COVID-19, enrolled during active disease. This chain joins TRBV18 and TRBJ1-2; no definite D call. The CDR3 protein is CASSPPVQDYGYTF. The CDR3 DNA reads TGTGCCAGCTCACCACCGGTGCAGGACTATGGCTACACCTTC.